These 30 T cell receptor beta chains originate from one sample sequenced in a study of response to subunit inactivated influenza vaccine. Using its own MiXCR run on the RT-PCR reads, TCRdb lists one record per CDR3 protein. Of about half a million distinct CDR3 sequences in the sample, 7.6% were seen once. The starting material was PBMCs from blood, obtained around 25 months after vaccination. The receptors derive from a man aged 50 to 69 who received an inactivated influenza vaccine.

The V and J genes are TRBV20-1 and TRBJ2-5; 11 nucleotides align to TRBD2. CDR1 is DFQATT and CDR2 is SNEGSKA in the germline V gene (reference sequence). J lost 5 bases, V lost 6 bases, and 8 bases had no gene match. CDR3 length: 14 residues. The chain's CDR3 is CSARGTSGRETQYF. The CDR3 nucleotides read TGCAGTGCCCGAGGGACTAGCGGACGGGAGACCCAGTACTTC.

The V call is TRBV6-5, the J call TRBJ2-5; 7 nucleotides align to TRBD2. V trimming: 0 bases; J trimming: 4 bases; junction bases outside the gene matches: 5. CDR1 is MNHEY, CDR2 SVGAGI, per germline. The CDR3 is made up of 15 amino acids. CDR3 sequence (DNA): TGTGCCAGCAGTTACTCCTGGGGGGGTGGAGAGACCCAGTACTTC. It specifies CASSYSWGGGETQYF.

This clonotype was seen more than once but under ten times. The chain carries TRBV27 and TRBJ1-4, with 7 positions matching TRBD1. The junction had 3 bases not matched to a gene; V was cut back by 1 base and J by 4 bases. The CDR3 totals 15 residues. Germline CDR1 and CDR2: MNHEY and SMNVEV (reference sequence). CDR3 in amino acids: CASSLWGQSNEKLFF. CDR3 DNA: TGTGCCAGCAGTTTATGGGGACAGAGTAATGAAAAACTGTTTTTT.

In this sample, this clonotype turned up a few times. This chain uses TRBV29-1 with TRBJ2-2, with 15 bases identical to TRBD2. This CDR3 contains 16 residues. Germline CDR1 and CDR2: SQVTM and ANQGSEA. The junction had 8 bases not matched to a gene; V was cut back by 4 bases and J by 8 bases. This CDR3 is CSVGPGTSGRMGELFF. CDR3 DNA sequence: TGCAGCGTTGGCCCCGGGACTAGCGGGAGGATGGGGGAGCTGTTTTTT.

The chain joins TRBV5-1 to TRBJ2-1, with D tentatively TRBD1 or TRBD2 (5 bases each). CDR1 and CDR2 from the germline V gene are SGHRS and YFSETQ. V was shortened by 9 bases and J by 10 bases, with 17 bases between the two germline ends. There are 12 residues in the CDR3. The CDR3 DNA sequence: TGCGCCACCGCCCGGGACCTGGGGGAGCAGTTCTTC. This gives the protein CATARDLGEQFF.

This clonotype was counted at least ten times. The gene calls are TRBV6-2 or TRBV6-3 and TRBJ2-1; D might be TRBD1 (5 bases). The CDR3 loop spans 16 amino acids. The V end was cut by 3 bases, the J end by 2 bases, with 14 bases between. Germline lookup yields CDR1 MNHEY and CDR2 SVGEGT. The CDR3 DNA follows: TGTGCCAGCAGTTATTCCTCAGGGCGACCCTACAATGAGCAGTTCTTC. Translation gives CASSYSSGRPYNEQFF.

This clonotype was seen more than once but under ten times. The chain links TRBV18 to TRBJ2-1, with D possibly being TRBD1 (6 bases). The germline V and J ends were trimmed by 2 bases and 2 bases, with 19 bases remaining between them. CDR1 is KGHSH, CDR2 LQKENI, per germline. The CDR3 runs to 18 residues. CDR3 nucleotide sequence: TGTGCCAGCTCACCAGGGGGCACAGACACGAGAACCTACAATGAGCAGTTCTTC. Translated, it gives CASSPGGTDTRTYNEQFF.

A few counts support this clonotype. This chain connects TRBV18 to TRBJ2-7; tentatively, D is TRBD1 (6 bases). Germline V gene sequence: CDR1 KGHSH, CDR2 LQKENI. There are 15 residues in the CDR3. The germline V and J ends were trimmed by 4 bases and 2 bases, with 15 bases remaining between them. The CDR3 here is CASSRPEQGTYEQYF. The CDR3 DNA is TGTGCCAGCTCACGGCCCGAACAGGGTACCTACGAGCAGTACTTC.

This clonotype was observed at least ten times. The chain uses TRBV5-1 and TRBJ2-1, with D possibly matching TRBD2 (7 bases). CDR3 length: 15 residues. Trimming removed 0 bases at V and 7 bases at J, with 14 bases between. The germline V gene encodes CDR1 SGHRS and CDR2 YFSETQ. The CDR3 DNA is TGCGCCAGCAGCTTGGGGGCGGGGGCGCGGAATGAGCAGTTCTTC. Residues: CASSLGAGARNEQFF.

This clonotype was recorded a few times. The rearrangement joins TRBV29-1 to TRBJ2-1; D unresolved. This CDR3 contains 11 residues. V lost 1 base, J lost 13 bases, and 11 bases lay in between. CDR1 and CDR2 (germline): SQVTM, ANQGSEA. CDR3 protein: CSVEAGLGQFF. The CDR3 nucleotides are TGCAGCGTTGAAGCGGGTCTTGGTCAGTTCTTC.

The chain has TRBV6-2 or TRBV6-3 and TRBJ2-1, with 10 bases matching TRBD1. The germline CDR1 and CDR2 sequences are MNHEY and SVGEGT. V gave up 4 bases and J gave up 5 bases; unmatched junction bases: 11. This CDR3 has 17 residues. This CDR3 reads CASSSLQTGGRHNEQFF. CDR3 DNA sequence: TGTGCCAGCAGTTCCCTACAGACAGGGGGCCGCCACAATGAGCAGTTCTTC.

The gene calls are TRBV27 and TRBJ2-7, with 12 bases that match TRBD1. This CDR3 is 12 amino acids long. The V gene end was trimmed by 6 bases and the J gene end by 9 bases; junction bases not matched to a gene: 3. The germline CDR1 and CDR2 sequences are MNHEY and SMNVEV (reference sequence). CDR3 coding DNA: TGTGCCAGCAGGGGACAGGGGGCCGGGCAGTACTTC. Translation gives CASRGQGAGQYF.

This clonotype was recorded a few times. This sequence joins TRBV20-1 and TRBJ1-6, with 10 nucleotides matching TRBD1. Germline V gene lookup returns CDR1 DFQATT and CDR2 SNEGSKA (reference sequence). The CDR3 covers 14 residues. V lost 6 bases to trimming and J lost 9 bases; unmatched junction nucleotides: 8. The CDR3 region is CSASPGTGVSPLHF. The CDR3 DNA is TGCAGTGCCTCGCCGGGGACAGGGGTTTCACCCCTCCACTTT.

A few counts support this clonotype. The V gene is TRBV7-2, the J gene TRBJ2-1; 9 bases line up with TRBD2. Germline loops: CDR1 SGHTA, CDR2 FQGNSA. V lost 3 bases and J lost 12; bases outside the gene matches: 6. CDR3 size: 13 residues. CDR3 in amino acids: CASSLDAGGVQFF. CDR3 nucleotides: TGTGCCAGCAGCTTGGACGCGGGAGGGGTGCAGTTCTTC.

This clonotype was seen at least ten times. The J gene is TRBJ2-7, the V gene TRBV6-1; 8 positions agree with TRBD1. This CDR3 has 13 residues. V was pared by 5 bases and J by 5 bases, with 5 bases of the junction left unmatched. Per germline, CDR1 MNHNS and CDR2 SASEGT. For the CDR3, the DNA is TGTGCCAGCAGTCCACGGACAGGGAACGAGCAGTACTTC. Residues: CASSPRTGNEQYF.

The chain's CDR3 is CASSGSGRPTDTQYF. In nucleotides, the CDR3 is TGTGCCAGCAGTGGGAGCGGGAGGCCCACAGATACGCAGTATTTT. This chain joins TRBV2 and TRBJ2-3, with 9 nucleotides matching TRBD2. The trim removed 4 bases at V and 2 bases at J, leaving 4 bases unmatched. The CDR3 runs 15 residues. Per the germline V gene, CDR1 is SNHLY and CDR2 is FYNNEI.

This clonotype was observed a few times. The chain has TRBV3-1 and TRBJ1-1, with unresolved D. Germline values: CDR1 LGHDT, CDR2 YNNKEL (reference sequence). The V gene lost 0 bases and the J gene lost 0 bases, with 5 bases spanning the gap. The CDR3 length is 14 residues. The CDR3 region has the DNA TGTGCCAGCAGCCAAGATTACCTGAACACTGAAGCTTTCTTT. It codes for CASSQDYLNTEAFF.

The chain couples TRBV20-1 to TRBJ2-3; 9 nucleotides agree with TRBD2. After removal of 5 bases from V and 3 bases from J, the junction contained 9 bases not matched to a gene. The CDR3 is 15 amino acids. Germline V gene lookup returns CDR1 DFQATT and CDR2 SNEGSKA (reference sequence). The DNA for the CDR3 is TGCAGTGCTCCCTTATCTCTAGCGGGAACAGATACGCAGTATTTT. Protein sequence: CSAPLSLAGTDTQYF.

V gene TRBV6-2 or TRBV6-3 combines with J gene TRBJ1-4, with D perhaps matching TRBD1 (6 bases). V was pared by 5 bases and J by 0 bases, with 16 bases between. Looked up from germline, CDR1 is MNHEY and CDR2 is SVGEGT. The CDR3 length is 17 residues. DNA of the CDR3: TGTGCCAGCAGTCTGGGGGGGCTCCCTGCAACTAATGAAAAACTGTTTTTT. As protein: CASSLGGLPATNEKLFF.

The chain couples TRBV18 to TRBJ2-7; 14 nucleotides match TRBD2. V lost 2 bases to trimming and J lost 5 bases; unmatched junction nucleotides: 5. The CDR3 is 16 amino acids. Germline V CDR1 and CDR2: KGHSH, LQKENI. CDR3 in DNA: TGTGCCAGCTCACCAGGGACTAGCGGGAGTTTCGACGAGCAGTACTTC. Amino acid sequence: CASSPGTSGSFDEQYF.

This clonotype was detected ten times or more. The chain joins TRBV20-1 to TRBJ2-1; 12 bases map to TRBD2. This CDR3 contains 13 residues. CDR1 and CDR2 (germline): DFQATT, SNEGSKA (reference sequence). V was pared by 5 bases and J by 12 bases, with 8 bases of the junction left unmatched. CDR3 protein: CSAHLAGGPTQFF. CDR3 bases: TGCAGTGCTCACCTAGCGGGGGGGCCGACGCAGTTCTTC.

Ten or more counts support this clonotype. The junction departs from the called germline gene at one end, perhaps through a read error. The rearrangement joins TRBV29-1 to TRBJ2-7; D ambiguous. The CDR3 covers 10 residues. The germline CDR1 and CDR2 sequences are SQVTM and ANQGSEA. Written as DNA, the CDR3 is TGCAGCGTTGACGGACCCCGTCGGGTCTTC. Translating gives CSVDGPRRVF.

At least ten counts were recorded for this clonotype. The rearrangement joins TRBV15 to TRBJ2-3; 10 bases agree with TRBD2. This CDR3 is built from 14 residues. The junction had 2 bases not matched to a gene; V was cut back by 5 bases and J by 3 bases. CDR1 is LNHNV and CDR2 is YYDKDF in the germline V gene (reference sequence). The CDR3 here is CATSGLAETDTQYF. DNA of the CDR3: TGTGCCACCAGCGGACTAGCGGAAACAGATACGCAGTATTTT. The full variable domain, rest sourced from reference TRBV15 and TRBJ2-3, is DAMVIQNPRYQVTQFGKPVTLSCSQTLNHNVMYWYQQKSSQAPKLLFHYYDKDFNNEADTPDNFQSRRPNTSFCFLDIRSPGLGDTAMYLCATSGLAETDTQYFGPGTRLTVL.

This clonotype appeared many times. The genes are TRBV3-1 and TRBJ2-7; TRBD1 agrees at 7 bases. CDR1 LGHDT and CDR2 YNNKEL come from the germline V gene (reference sequence). With V trimmed by 0 bases and J by 0 bases, 2 bases remained unmatched. The CDR3 has 15 residues. The CDR3 loop is CASSQEGGFSYEQYF. CDR3 coding DNA: TGTGCCAGCAGCCAAGAAGGGGGCTTCTCCTACGAGCAGTACTTC.

The CDR3 sequence is CASSIPGTGTTQYF. DNA of the CDR3: TGTGCCAGTAGTATTCCCGGGACAGGGACGACCCAGTACTTC. V gene TRBV19 combines with J gene TRBJ2-5; 9 nucleotides agree with TRBD1. Germline lookup yields CDR1 LNHDA and CDR2 SQIVND (reference sequence). This CDR3 has 14 amino acids. Trimming took 3 bases from V and 7 from J; bases not matched to a gene: 6. Drawing the rest from reference TRBV19 and TRBJ2-5, the complete variable domain is DGGITQSPKYLFRKEGQNVTLSCEQNLNHDAMYWYRQDPGQGLRLIYYSQIVNDFQKGDIAEGYSVSREKKESFPLTVTSAQKNPTAFYLCASSIPGTGTTQYFGPGTRLLVL.

This clonotype was observed a few times. DNA of the CDR3: TGTGCCAGCAGTTTAACTAGTCGACAGGGAGAGACCCAGTACTTC. Protein sequence: CASSLTSRQGETQYF. V is TRBV27 and J is TRBJ2-5, with 7 bases identical to TRBD1. CDR1 is MNHEY and CDR2 is SMNVEV in the germline V gene (reference sequence). Trimming removed 2 bases from V and 4 bases from J; junction bases left unmatched: 7. CDR3 size: 15 residues.

In its sample, this clonotype was seen many times. Here the CDR3 reads CASSGDTDTQYF. The CDR3 DNA sequence: TGTGCCAGCAGTGGCGACACAGATACGCAGTATTTT. The V call is TRBV27, the J call TRBJ2-3; D is ambiguous. Per the germline V gene, CDR1 is MNHEY and CDR2 is SMNVEV (reference sequence). This CDR3 region has 12 residues. The germline V and J ends were trimmed by 5 bases and 2 bases, with 5 bases remaining between them.

The V gene is TRBV7-2, the J gene TRBJ1-2; TRBD1 aligns across 7 bases. The CDR3 is 13 residues long. Looked up from germline, CDR1 is SGHTA and CDR2 is FQGNSA. Trimming removed 1 base from V and 8 bases from J; junction bases left unmatched: 4. CDR3 coding DNA: TGTGCCAGCAGCTTAGACAGGGGACCAGGCTACACCTTC. It encodes CASSLDRGPGYTF.

There are a few counts of this clonotype. The J gene is TRBJ2-3, the V gene TRBV15, with TRBD1 matching 11 bases. V lost 8 bases, J lost 3 bases, and 1 base stayed unmatched. Germline CDR1 and CDR2: LNHNV and YYDKDF (reference sequence). This CDR3 is 13 amino acids long. The CDR3 protein is CATGQGATDTQYF. In nucleotides, the CDR3 is TGTGCCACCGGACAGGGGGCGACAGATACGCAGTATTTT.

This clonotype was counted between two and nine times. The chain recombines TRBV5-1 with TRBJ1-2, with D unclear. Per germline, CDR1 SGHRS and CDR2 YFSETQ. The V end was cut by 2 bases, the J end by 1 base, with 12 bases between. This CDR3 comprises 15 residues. CDR3 in amino acids: CASSLGSGFNYGYTF. DNA of the CDR3: TGCGCCAGCAGCTTAGGATCCGGCTTTAACTATGGCTACACCTTC.